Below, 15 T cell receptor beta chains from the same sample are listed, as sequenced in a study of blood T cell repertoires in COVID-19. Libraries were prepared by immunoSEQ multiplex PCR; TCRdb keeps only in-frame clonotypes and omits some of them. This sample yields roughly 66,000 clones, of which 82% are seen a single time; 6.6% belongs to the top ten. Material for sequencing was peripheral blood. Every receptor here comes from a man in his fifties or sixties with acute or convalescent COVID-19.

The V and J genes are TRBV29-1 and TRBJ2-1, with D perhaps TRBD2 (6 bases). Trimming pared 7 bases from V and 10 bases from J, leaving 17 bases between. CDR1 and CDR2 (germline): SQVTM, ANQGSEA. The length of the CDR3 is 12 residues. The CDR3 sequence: CSGGGVLGEQFF. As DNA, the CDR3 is TGCAGCGGTGGCGGGGTCTTGGGGGAGCAGTTCTTC.

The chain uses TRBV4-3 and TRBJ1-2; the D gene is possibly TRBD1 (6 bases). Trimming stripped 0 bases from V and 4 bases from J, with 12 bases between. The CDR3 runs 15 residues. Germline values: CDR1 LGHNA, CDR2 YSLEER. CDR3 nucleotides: TGCGCCAGCAGCCAAGAATCGGGCAGGGGCTATGGCTACACCTTC. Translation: CASSQESGRGYGYTF.

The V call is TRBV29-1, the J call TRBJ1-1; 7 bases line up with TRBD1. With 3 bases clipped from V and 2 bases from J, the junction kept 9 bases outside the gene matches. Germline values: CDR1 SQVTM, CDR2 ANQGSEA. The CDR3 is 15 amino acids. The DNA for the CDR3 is TGCAGCGTTGATAAGCAGGAGGGGGCAAACACTGAAGCTTTCTTT. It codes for CSVDKQEGANTEAFF.

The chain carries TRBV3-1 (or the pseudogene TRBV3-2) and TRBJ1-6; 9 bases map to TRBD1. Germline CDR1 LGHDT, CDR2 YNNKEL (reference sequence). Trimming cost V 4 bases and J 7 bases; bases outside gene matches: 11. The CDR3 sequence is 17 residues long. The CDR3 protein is CASSPKTDRGRNSPLHF. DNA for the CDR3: TGTGCCAGCAGCCCAAAAACGGACAGGGGAAGGAATTCACCCCTCCACTTT.

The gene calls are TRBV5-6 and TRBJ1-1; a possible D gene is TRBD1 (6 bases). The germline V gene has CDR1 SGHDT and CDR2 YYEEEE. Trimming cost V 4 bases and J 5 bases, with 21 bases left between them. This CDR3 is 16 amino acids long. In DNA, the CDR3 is TGTGCCAGCAGCCCGACCCATGGCCAGGGGAGAACTGAAGCTTTCTTT. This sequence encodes CASSPTHGQGRTEAFF.

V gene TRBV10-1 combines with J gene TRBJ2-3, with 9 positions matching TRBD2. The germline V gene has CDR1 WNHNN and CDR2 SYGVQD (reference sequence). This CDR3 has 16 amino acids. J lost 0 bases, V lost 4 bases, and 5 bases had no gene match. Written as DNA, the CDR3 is TGCGCCAGCAGTGGGTCAGCGGGGGGAAGCACAGATACGCAGTATTTT. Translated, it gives CASSGSAGGSTDTQYF.

CDR3 nucleotide sequence: TGTGCCAGCCGCGTGGGGCCCGAGCAGTACGTC. Protein product: CASRVGPEQYV. The chain is built from TRBV27 and TRBJ2-7; a possible D gene is TRBD1 (5 bases). CDR1 is MNHEY, CDR2 SMNVEV, per germline (reference sequence). This CDR3 comprises 11 residues. Trimming left V 8 bases short and J 6 bases short, with 11 bases between.

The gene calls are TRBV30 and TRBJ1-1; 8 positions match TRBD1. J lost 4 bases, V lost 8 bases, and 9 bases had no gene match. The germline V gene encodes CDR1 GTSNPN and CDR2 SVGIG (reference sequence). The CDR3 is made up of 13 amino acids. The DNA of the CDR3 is TGTGCCGGAAGAAAGACAGGGGTCACTGAAGCTTTCTTT. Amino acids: CAGRKTGVTEAFF.

The CDR3 region has the DNA TGTGCCAGCTCCGTACAGGGGGGCAATCAGCCCCAGCATTTT. It is translated as CASSVQGGNQPQHF. This chain links TRBV18 with TRBJ1-5; 8 positions agree with TRBD1. Looked up from germline, CDR1 is KGHSH and CDR2 is LQKENI. V lost 6 bases to trimming and J lost 2 bases; unmatched junction nucleotides: 3. CDR3 length equals 14 residues.

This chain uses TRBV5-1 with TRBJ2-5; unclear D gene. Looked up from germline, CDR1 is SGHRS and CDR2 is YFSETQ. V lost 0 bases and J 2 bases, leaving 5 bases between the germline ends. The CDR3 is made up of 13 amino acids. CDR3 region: CASSLVLQETQYF. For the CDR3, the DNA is TGCGCCAGCAGCTTGGTTCTTCAAGAGACCCAGTACTTC.

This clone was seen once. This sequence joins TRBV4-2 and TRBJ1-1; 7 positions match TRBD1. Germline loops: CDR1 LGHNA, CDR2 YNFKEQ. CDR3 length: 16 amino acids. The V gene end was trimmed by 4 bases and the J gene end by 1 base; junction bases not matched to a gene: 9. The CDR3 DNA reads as TGTGCCAGCAGCCGCATCATCACAGGGGAGAACACTGAAGCTTTCTTT. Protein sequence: CASSRIITGENTEAFF.

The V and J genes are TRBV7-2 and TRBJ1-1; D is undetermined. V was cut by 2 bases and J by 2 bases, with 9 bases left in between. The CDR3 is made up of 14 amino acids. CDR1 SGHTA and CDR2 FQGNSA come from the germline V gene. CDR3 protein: CASSLRLGNTEAFF. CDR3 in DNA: TGTGCCAGCAGCTTACGGTTGGGCAACACTGAAGCTTTCTTT.

CDR3: CASSLRSSGGQRTNTGELFF. In nucleotides, the CDR3 is TGTGCCAGCAGCTTAAGGTCCAGCGGGGGCCAGAGAACGAACACCGGGGAGCTGTTTTTT. V is TRBV7-6 and J is TRBJ2-2; 8 positions match TRBD2. The CDR3 loop spans 20 amino acids. Unmatched junction bases numbered 14, after V lost 2 bases and J lost 0 bases. The V gene's germline CDR1 is SGHVS and CDR2 FNYEAQ.

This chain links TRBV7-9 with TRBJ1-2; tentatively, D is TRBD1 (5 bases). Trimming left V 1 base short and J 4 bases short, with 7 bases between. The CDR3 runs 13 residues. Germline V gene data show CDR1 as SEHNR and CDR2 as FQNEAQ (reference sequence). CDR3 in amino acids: CASSLDRSYGYTF. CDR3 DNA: TGTGCCAGCAGCTTAGACAGGTCCTATGGCTACACCTTC. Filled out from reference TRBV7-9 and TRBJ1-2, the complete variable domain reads DTGVSQNPRHKITKRGQNVTFRCDPISEHNRLYWYRQTLGQGPEFLTYFQNEAQLEKSRLLSDRFSAERPKGSFSTLEIQRTEQGDSAMYLCASSLDRSYGYTFGSGTRLTVV.

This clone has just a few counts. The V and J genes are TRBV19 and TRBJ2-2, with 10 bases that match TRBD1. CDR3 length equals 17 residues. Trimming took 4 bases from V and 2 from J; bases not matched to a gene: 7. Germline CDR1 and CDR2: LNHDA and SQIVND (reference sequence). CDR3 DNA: TGTGCCAGTAGTAAGGGGACAGGGGAAGCAAACACCGGGGAGCTGTTTTTT. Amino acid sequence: CASSKGTGEANTGELFF.